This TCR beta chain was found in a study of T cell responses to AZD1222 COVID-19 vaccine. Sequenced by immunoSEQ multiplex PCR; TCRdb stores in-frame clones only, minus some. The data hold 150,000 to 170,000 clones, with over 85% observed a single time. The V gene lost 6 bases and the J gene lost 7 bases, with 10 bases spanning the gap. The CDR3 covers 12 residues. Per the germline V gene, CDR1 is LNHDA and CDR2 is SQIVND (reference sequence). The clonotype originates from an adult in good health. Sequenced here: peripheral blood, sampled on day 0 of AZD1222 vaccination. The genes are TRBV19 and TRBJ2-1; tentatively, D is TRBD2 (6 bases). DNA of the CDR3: TGTGCCAGTAGGTGGGGGGATAATGAGCAGTTCTTC. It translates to CASRWGDNEQFF.